The 28 T cell receptor beta chains listed next were all sequenced from one sample in a study of T-cell memory formation after mild COVID-19. MiXCR, applied by TCRdb to the 5' RACE reads, yields one record per CDR3 protein. The sample has 400,000 or so distinct CDR3 sequences; 21% are singletons. The sequencing sample was made of PBMCs or a T cell subset sorted from them (not recorded which). These receptors were taken from an adult woman who had mild COVID-19 (a few samples of this study predate the infection). Cell type and time point are not known.

The V and J genes are TRBV18 and TRBJ2-2, with D tentatively TRBD2 (6 bases). The CDR3 is 14 residues long. V lost 3 bases, J lost 4 bases, and 9 bases lay in between. Germline CDR1 and CDR2: KGHSH and LQKENI. The CDR3 coding sequence is TGTGCCAGCTCACCCGGGGGAGGCACCGGGGAGCTGTTTTTT. Translated, it gives CASSPGGGTGELFF.

Only a few counts were recorded for this clonotype. This sequence joins TRBV5-1 and TRBJ1-1; D gene uncertain. The CDR3 covers 14 residues. The V end was cut by 1 base, the J end by 5 bases, with 12 bases between. Germline CDR1 and CDR2: SGHRS and YFSETQ. The CDR3 sequence is CASSLREGSTEAFF. CDR3 sequence (DNA): TGCGCCAGCAGCTTGAGGGAGGGTAGTACTGAAGCTTTCTTT.

This clonotype was counted only a few times. The gene calls are TRBV20-1 and TRBJ2-1, with 10 nucleotides matching TRBD2. Germline lookup yields CDR1 DFQATT and CDR2 SNEGSKA (reference sequence). CDR3 length: 15 residues. V lost 7 bases, J lost 7 bases, and 13 bases stayed unmatched. This chain's CDR3 is CSVTNRAGGLNEQFF. CDR3 nucleotide sequence: TGCAGTGTCACGAACCGAGCGGGGGGGCTTAATGAGCAGTTCTTC.

This clonotype appeared a few times. The genes are TRBV6-4 and TRBJ2-1; TRBD2 matches 9 bases. The CDR3 covers 15 residues. V shed 6 bases and J 8 bases; nucleotides not matched to a gene: 11. CDR1 is MRHNA, CDR2 SNTAGT, per germline. This CDR3 is CASSPTSGSSYEQFF. In nucleotides, the CDR3 is TGTGCCAGCAGCCCAACTAGCGGGTCTTCGTATGAGCAGTTCTTC.

The rearrangement uses TRBV9 and TRBJ2-7; a weak D match, TRBD2 (5 bases). Trimming removed 3 bases from V and 4 bases from J, with 11 bases in between. The germline gives CDR1 SGDLS, CDR2 YYNGEE. The CDR3 is made up of 13 amino acids. CDR3 in amino acids: CASSAYPGYEQYF. In DNA form, the CDR3 reads TGTGCCAGCAGCGCATACCCGGGGTACGAGCAGTACTTC.

The chain recombines TRBV5-5 with TRBJ1-5; 8 nucleotides line up with TRBD1. Trimming cost V 0 bases and J 2 bases; bases outside gene matches: 4. The CDR3 runs to 16 residues. Germline V gene sequence: CDR1 SGHKS, CDR2 YYEKEE (reference sequence). CDR3 residues: CASSLEVRGRNQPQHF. The CDR3 nucleotides read TGTGCCAGCAGCTTGGAGGTCAGGGGGCGCAATCAGCCCCAGCATTTT.

J is TRBJ2-3 and V is TRBV18; 7 nucleotides agree with TRBD1. J was trimmed by 0 bases and V by 2 bases; bases with no gene match: 5. The CDR3 runs 16 residues. CDR1 is KGHSH and CDR2 is LQKENI in the germline V gene. The CDR3 bases are TGTGCCAGCTCACCATTTGGACAGGAAAGCACAGATACGCAGTATTTT. It codes for CASSPFGQESTDTQYF. Together with reference TRBV18 and TRBJ2-3, the CDR3 gives the full variable domain: NAGVMQNPRHLVRRRGQEARLRCSPMKGHSHVYWYRQLPEEGLKFMVYLQKENIIDESGMPKERFSAEFPKEGPSILRIQQVVRGDSAAYFCASSPFGQESTDTQYFGPGTRLTVL.

The V gene is TRBV24-1, the J gene TRBJ2-5, with a possible D match to TRBD2 (5 bases). With 3 bases removed from V and 1 base from J, the gap between germline ends came to 20 bases. Germline CDR1 is KGHDR and CDR2 is SFDVKD. The CDR3 runs 18 residues. CDR3 DNA: TGTGCCACCAGTGATACGTCCGCCGGACTTCGGTCCCAAGAGACCCAGTACTTC. This sequence encodes CATSDTSAGLRSQETQYF.

This sequence joins TRBV5-1 and TRBJ2-1; 10 bases fit TRBD2. Germline CDR1 is SGHRS and CDR2 is YFSETQ. The CDR3 totals 19 residues. Trimming took 3 bases from V and 8 from J; bases not matched to a gene: 20. The CDR3 DNA reads as TGCGCCAGCAGCTCAGACCTAGGTTTGTTTAGCGGGGGGATCGATGAGCAGTTCTTC. Protein sequence: CASSSDLGLFSGGIDEQFF.

The chain couples TRBV5-1 to TRBJ1-2, with a weak D call TRBD1 (6 bases). V lost 3 bases to trimming and J lost 0 bases, with 12 bases between them. The CDR3 has 15 amino acids. Germline lookup yields CDR1 SGHRS and CDR2 YFSETQ. Here the CDR3 reads CASSSAGVTNYGYTF. Here the CDR3 DNA reads TGCGCCAGCAGCTCTGCAGGGGTTACTAACTATGGCTACACCTTC. Together with reference TRBV5-1 and TRBJ1-2, the CDR3 gives the full variable domain: KAGVTQTPRYLIKTRGQQVTLSCSPISGHRSVSWYQQTPGQGLQFLFEYFSETQRNKGNFPGRFSGRQFSNSRSEMNVSTLELGDSALYLCASSSAGVTNYGYTFGSGTRLTVV.

The gene calls are TRBV20-1 and TRBJ2-7; D is perhaps TRBD2 (5 bases). Germline lookup yields CDR1 DFQATT and CDR2 SNEGSKA (reference sequence). The CDR3 length is 12 residues. The DNA of the CDR3 is TGCTCATTCGCGAGGGCCGGTGACGAGCAGTACTTC. Protein product: CSFARAGDEQYF.

The chain couples TRBV5-1 to TRBJ1-5, with D unclear. This CDR3 region has 13 residues. The germline V and J ends were trimmed by 5 bases and 8 bases, with 14 bases remaining between them. Germline V CDR1 and CDR2: SGHRS, YFSETQ. The CDR3 DNA sequence: TGCGCCAGCAGGTTGTCCCTTGGGGAGCCCCAGCATTTT. It is translated as CASRLSLGEPQHF.

The rearrangement joins TRBV9 to TRBJ1-2, with a weak D call TRBD1 (6 bases). The CDR3 is 16 residues long. Germline values: CDR1 SGDLS, CDR2 YYNGEE. With 0 bases removed from V and 4 bases from J, the gap between germline ends came to 16 bases. CDR3 residues: CASSVAPSARGYGYTF. CDR3 DNA: TGTGCCAGCAGCGTAGCTCCTTCGGCCAGGGGCTATGGCTACACCTTC.

This clonotype turned up a few times. V gene TRBV12-3 or TRBV12-4 combines with J gene TRBJ1-1, with D unresolved. The ends were cut back, 1 base at V and 0 bases at J, with 6 bases in the middle. CDR3 length equals 14 residues. The CDR3 loop reads CASSLEGMNTEAFF. CDR3 bases: TGTGCCAGCAGTTTAGAAGGGATGAACACTGAAGCTTTCTTT.

This clonotype has just a few counts. This sequence joins TRBV3-1 and TRBJ1-5; 11 nucleotides agree with TRBD1. There are 16 residues in the CDR3. With V trimmed by 1 base and J by 6 bases, 5 bases remained unmatched. In germline, CDR1 is LGHDT, CDR2 YNNKEL (reference sequence). The CDR3: CASSQGRTGGLQPQHF. For the CDR3, the DNA is TGTGCCAGCAGCCAAGGGAGGACAGGGGGCCTTCAGCCCCAGCATTTT.

This clonotype was observed a few times. The rearrangement uses TRBV7-6 and TRBJ2-3; D gene uncertain. The CDR3 sequence is 14 residues long. Deletions cut 5 bases from V and 6 bases from J, with 15 bases between. Germline CDR1 reads SGHVS; CDR2 reads FNYEAQ. The CDR3 protein is CASSPGPGPDTQYF. The CDR3 coding sequence is TGTGCCAGCAGCCCAGGTCCAGGCCCGGATACGCAGTATTTT.

This clonotype showed up just a few times. The chain carries TRBV12-3 or TRBV12-4 and TRBJ1-1; 12 bases map to TRBD1. V lost 5 bases, J lost 5 bases, and 6 bases stayed unmatched. This CDR3 region has 15 residues. The CDR3 bases are TGTGCCAGCAGTCCGGGGACAGGGGGCATTACTGAAGCTTTCTTT. Protein sequence: CASSPGTGGITEAFF.

This clonotype was recorded a few times. CDR3 protein: CASSPLGTAAGELFF. In DNA, the CDR3 is TGTGCCAGCTCACCACTGGGGACCGCTGCCGGGGAGCTGTTTTTT. J is TRBJ2-2 and V is TRBV18; D might be TRBD1 or TRBD2, each matching 5 bases. V was cut by 1 base and J by 6 bases, with 12 bases left in between. Germline CDR1 KGHSH, CDR2 LQKENI. The CDR3 loop spans 15 amino acids.

The chain carries TRBV4-1 and TRBJ2-7; unclear D gene. Trimming cost V 0 bases and J 3 bases, with 18 bases left between them. The CDR3 covers 17 residues. Germline CDR1 and CDR2: MGHRA and YSYEKL. CDR3 sequence reads: CASSQEWTLPAFYEQYF. The CDR3 DNA follows: TGCGCCAGCAGCCAAGAGTGGACCCTCCCGGCATTCTACGAGCAGTACTTC.

This sequence joins TRBV15 and TRBJ1-6, with unresolved D. Trimming removed 2 bases from V and 7 bases from J, with 12 bases in between. CDR1 and CDR2 from the germline V gene are LNHNV and YYDKDF (reference sequence). CDR3 size: 15 residues. CDR3: CATSRPLLGNSPLHF. The DNA of the CDR3 is TGTGCCACCAGCAGACCCCTCTTGGGGAATTCACCCCTCCACTTT.

The chain combines TRBV7-9 with TRBJ2-5, with 7 bases fitting TRBD1. V dropped 2 bases and J dropped 5; count of bases not matched to a gene: 14. Germline V CDR1 and CDR2: SEHNR, FQNEAQ (reference sequence). This CDR3 comprises 17 residues. CDR3 region: CASSLWVGDSFRETQYF. The CDR3 bases are TGTGCCAGCAGCTTATGGGTTGGGGACAGCTTTCGGGAGACCCAGTACTTC. Drawing the rest from reference TRBV7-9 and TRBJ2-5, the complete variable domain is DTGVSQNPRHKITKRGQNVTFRCDPISEHNRLYWYRQTLGQGPEFLTYFQNEAQLEKSRLLSDRFSAERPKGSFSTLEIQRTEQGDSAMYLCASSLWVGDSFRETQYFGPGTRLLVL.

In this sample, this clonotype turned up a few times. This chain links TRBV20-1 with TRBJ2-7; 8 positions agree with TRBD1. The CDR3 loop spans 12 amino acids. V gave up 3 bases and J gave up 7 bases; unmatched junction bases: 5. Germline-derived CDR1 and CDR2 are DFQATT and SNEGSKA (reference sequence). CDR3 residues: CSARDRVIEQYF. The CDR3 DNA reads TGCAGTGCTAGGGACAGGGTGATAGAGCAGTACTTC.

The V gene is TRBV29-1, the J gene TRBJ2-3, with 11 bases lining up with TRBD2. With 2 bases clipped from V and 4 bases from J, the junction kept 2 bases outside the gene matches. This CDR3 is built from 14 residues. Germline CDR1 SQVTM, CDR2 ANQGSEA. CDR3 nucleotide sequence: TGCAGCGTTGAAATAGCGGGAGGGGCAGATACGCAGTATTTT. Protein sequence: CSVEIAGGADTQYF.

The sample holds a few counts of this clonotype. V is TRBV4-1 and J is TRBJ2-5, with TRBD1 identical over 10 bases. CDR1 and CDR2 from the germline V gene are MGHRA and YSYEKL. The CDR3 contains 15 residues. With 1 base clipped from V and 5 bases from J, the junction kept 4 bases outside the gene matches. The CDR3 here is CASSQVGTGVETQYF. As DNA, the CDR3 is TGCGCCAGCAGCCAAGTCGGGACAGGGGTGGAGACCCAGTACTTC.

CDR3: CASSHTTGANVLTF. As DNA, the CDR3 is TGTGCCAGCAGCCATACCACTGGGGCCAACGTCCTGACTTTC. The V and J genes are TRBV7-9 and TRBJ2-6; unclear D gene. The CDR3 has 14 amino acids. V lost 5 bases, J lost 2 bases, and 7 bases lay in between. CDR1 is SEHNR, CDR2 FQNEAQ, per germline (reference sequence).

The rearrangement uses TRBV20-1 and TRBJ2-3; tentative D call: TRBD2 (6 bases). This CDR3 has 14 amino acids. Between the trimmed V and J ends, which lost 3 bases and 2 bases, there was a span of 12 bases. Germline-derived CDR1 and CDR2 are DFQATT and SNEGSKA (reference sequence). In DNA form, the CDR3 reads TGCAGTGCTAGTTCGGGGGTGCTCACAGATACGCAGTATTTT. The encoded protein is CSASSGVLTDTQYF.

This chain's CDR3 is CSVEGGWELAGGMSDEQFF. The CDR3 nucleotides read TGCAGCGTTGAAGGGGGTTGGGAACTAGCGGGAGGTATGTCGGATGAGCAGTTCTTC. This chain links TRBV29-1 with TRBJ2-1; 12 nucleotides match TRBD2. The germline V gene has CDR1 SQVTM and CDR2 ANQGSEA. Trimming took 1 base from V and 8 from J; bases not matched to a gene: 18. This CDR3 is built from 19 residues.

The chain recombines TRBV4-1 with TRBJ2-1; D is possibly TRBD2 (5 bases). V dropped 2 bases and J dropped 3 bases, with 11 bases sitting between them. The germline gives CDR1 MGHRA, CDR2 YSYEKL. The CDR3 has 15 residues. For the CDR3, the DNA is TGCGCCAGCAGCCAATGGGAGACTAACTACAATGAGCAGTTCTTC. Its translation is CASSQWETNYNEQFF.